This TCR beta chain was obtained from a study of T cells after yellow fever vaccination. Study as a whole: Fractions of limited cellularity were prepared by means of SMART-Seq v4 Ultra Low Input. Study findings and constraints: Some clonotypes, a small share, were shared between CD4 and CD8 compartments. Clones from primary vaccination mostly reappeared after the booster (approximately 96% CD4, around 90% CD8). Secondary responses were weaker yet peaked faster, day 5 versus 15.

This CDR3 is 14 amino acids long. CDR1 and CDR2 (germline): SSHAT, FNYEAQ (reference sequence). Trimming shortened V by 5 bases and J by 1 base, and 12 bases separated the two germline ends. This clonotype was counted between two and nine times. Antigen unknown. In TCRdb, the 5' RACE reads were re-called with MiXCR into one record per CDR3 protein. The repertoire has approximately 330,000 distinct CDR3 sequences, about an eighth of them found once; the top ten carry around 3%. This chain joins TRBV7-7 and TRBJ2-7, with D possibly matching TRBD1 (5 bases). The clonotype was recovered from a man between 18 and 29 years old who received the YFV17D yellow fever vaccine. The specimen comprised CD4+ T cells sorted from PBMCs, sampled 15 days after the yellow fever booster vaccination. The CDR3 reads CASSQGPGSYEQYF. The DNA for the CDR3 is TGTGCCAGCAGCCAGGGTCCAGGGTCCTACGAGCAGTACTTC.